What follows are 30 T cell receptor beta chains derived from one specimen sequenced in a study of blood T cell repertoires in COVID-19. Sequencing was performed with immunoSEQ multiplex PCR; in TCRdb, only in-frame clones are kept and a portion is missing. The top ten hold about 9.9% of the sample, which has just over 300,000 clones, around nine tenths seen once. The sequenced sample consisted of PBMCs or T cells enriched from blood (not recorded which). The origin of the receptors is a woman aged 40 to 49 who had recovered from COVID-19.

The chain is built from TRBV30 and TRBJ1-2; a possible D gene is TRBD1 (5 bases). Trimming stripped 0 bases from V and 6 bases from J, with 17 bases between. Germline CDR1 reads GTSNPN; CDR2 reads SVGIG (reference sequence). The CDR3 spans 15 residues. The CDR3 DNA is TGTGCCTGGAGTGTATTTGGGGGGGTCGGCGATGGCTACACCTTC. Protein product: CAWSVFGGVGDGYTF.

This rearrangement joins TRBV6-5 to TRBJ2-1; D may be TRBD1 (6 bases). Trimming removed 8 bases at V and 0 bases at J, with 14 bases between. The CDR3 loop spans 15 amino acids. Germline CDR1 is MNHEY and CDR2 is SVGAGI. This chain's CDR3 is CASGSTGSSYNEQFF. In DNA, the CDR3 is TGTGCCAGCGGTAGCACAGGGAGCTCCTACAATGAGCAGTTCTTC.

This chain links TRBV11-2 with TRBJ1-1; TRBD1 is a possible D gene (6 bases). Germline CDR1 reads SGHAT; CDR2 reads FQNNGV. With 2 bases removed from V and 4 bases from J, the gap between germline ends came to 14 bases. The CDR3 consists of 15 residues. CDR3 DNA: TGTGCCAGCAGCTTATCAGGGGTCCTATCCACTGAAGCTTTCTTT. Encoded protein: CASSLSGVLSTEAFF.

This chain joins TRBV27 and TRBJ1-6, with D possibly matching TRBD1 (5 bases). Germline V gene sequence: CDR1 MNHEY, CDR2 SMNVEV (reference sequence). Deletions cut 4 bases from V and 6 bases from J, with 13 bases between. The CDR3 has 15 amino acids. The CDR3 DNA reads as TGTGCCAGCAGTTCAGAGGAGGGGCGTAATTCACCCCTCCACTTT. Translating gives CASSSEEGRNSPLHF.

The gene calls are TRBV29-1 and TRBJ2-1; 9 nucleotides line up with TRBD2. V was clipped by 0 bases and J by 0 bases; unmatched bases: 3. The CDR3 is 16 residues long. Germline values: CDR1 SQVTM, CDR2 ANQGSEA. The CDR3 nucleotides are TGCAGCGTTGAAGAGATTAGCGGGAGCTCCTACAATGAGCAGTTCTTC. It codes for CSVEEISGSSYNEQFF.

The chain joins TRBV28 to TRBJ1-2; D unresolved. CDR1 and CDR2 from the germline V gene are MDHEN and SYDVKM. The V end lost 3 bases, the J end lost 7 bases, and 6 bases lay between the germline ends. The length of the CDR3 is 11 residues. Here the CDR3 reads CASSLERGYTF. The CDR3 nucleotides are TGTGCCAGCAGTTTGGAGCGTGGCTACACCTTC.

The chain carries TRBV4-1 and TRBJ2-3; D is possibly TRBD2 (7 bases). There are 15 residues in the CDR3. Trimming removed 8 bases from V and 1 base from J, with 16 bases in between. Germline-derived CDR1 and CDR2 are MGHRA and YSYEKL. The CDR3 DNA is TGCGCCAGCGGCTGGGGGGCGGGAGGCACAGATACGCAGTATTTT. Protein product: CASGWGAGGTDTQYF.

This chain joins TRBV7-8 and TRBJ1-6; perhaps TRBD1 as D (5 bases). Germline CDR1 SGHVS, CDR2 FQNEAQ. The CDR3 has 14 residues. V was shortened by 2 bases and J by 9 bases, with 11 bases between the two germline ends. CDR3 DNA sequence: TGTGCCAGCAGCTTAAGGCAGGGACTTTCACCCCTCCACTTT. Translated, it gives CASSLRQGLSPLHF.

The CDR3 loop reads CASSVGGNSYNEQFF. CDR3 DNA: TGTGCCAGCAGCGTAGGAGGCAACTCCTACAATGAGCAGTTCTTC. The chain recombines TRBV9 with TRBJ2-1; the D is unclear. V was trimmed by 0 bases and J by 0 bases, leaving 7 bases between them. CDR3 length: 15 residues. Germline CDR1 and CDR2: SGDLS and YYNGEE.

The chain has TRBV19 and TRBJ2-1; 9 positions match TRBD2. The V gene's germline CDR1 is LNHDA and CDR2 SQIVND (reference sequence). The trim removed 7 bases at V and 4 bases at J, leaving 8 bases unmatched. The CDR3 is made up of 15 amino acids. The CDR3 nucleotides read TGTGCCAGTACCTCCCCGACTAGCGGATACAATGAGCAGTTCTTC. Protein: CASTSPTSGYNEQFF.

V is TRBV11-2 and J is TRBJ2-2; 7 bases map to TRBD1. This CDR3 contains 15 residues. CDR1 and CDR2 (germline): SGHAT, FQNNGV. V shed 6 bases, J shed 1 base, and the junction held 5 bases outside the gene matches. CDR3 in amino acids: CASRIQGLNTGELFF. The CDR3, as DNA: TGTGCCAGCAGGATACAGGGGTTGAACACCGGGGAGCTGTTTTTT.

The V gene is TRBV6-5, the J gene TRBJ2-7, with D possibly being TRBD2 (5 bases). Germline V CDR1 and CDR2: MNHEY, SVGAGI. This CDR3 has 14 residues. V was clipped by 6 bases and J by 4 bases, with 16 bases between them. DNA for the CDR3: TGTGCCAGCAGCGGGGATCCCAGGCGGTACGAGCAGTACTTC. This encodes CASSGDPRRYEQYF.

V is TRBV7-9 and J is TRBJ2-5; 7 bases fit TRBD1. CDR1 is SEHNR, CDR2 FQNEAQ, per germline (reference sequence). This CDR3 has 17 residues. V was pared by 4 bases and J by 2 bases, with 13 bases of the junction left unmatched. The CDR3 reads CASSSPPGTEKQETQYF. CDR3 nucleotides: TGTGCCAGCAGCTCCCCGCCCGGGACAGAAAAACAAGAGACCCAGTACTTC.

CDR3 amino acids: CASSFGASGTSYEQYF. For the CDR3, the DNA is TGTGCCAGCAGTTTTGGGGCTAGCGGCACCTCCTACGAGCAGTACTTC. The chain employs TRBV27 and TRBJ2-7; 7 bases line up with TRBD2. V lost 3 bases to trimming and J lost 0 bases; unmatched junction nucleotides: 8. CDR1 is MNHEY, CDR2 SMNVEV, per germline (reference sequence). This CDR3 is 16 amino acids long.

V gene TRBV9 combines with J gene TRBJ2-2; possibly TRBD1 for D (5 bases). Trimming removed 0 bases from V and 4 bases from J, with 13 bases in between. The CDR3 has 16 residues. Germline V gene lookup returns CDR1 SGDLS and CDR2 YYNGEE. Written as DNA, the CDR3 is TGTGCCAGCAGCGTAGATTTTACAGGTAGCACCGGGGAGCTGTTTTTT. Translating it yields CASSVDFTGSTGELFF. The full variable domain, rest sourced from reference TRBV9 and TRBJ2-2, is DSGVTQTPKHLITATGQRVTLRCSPRSGDLSVYWYQQSLDQGLQFLIQYYNGEERAKGNILERFSAQQFPDLHSELNLSSLELGDSALYFCASSVDFTGSTGELFFGEGSRLTVL.

The V and J genes are TRBV27 and TRBJ2-7; TRBD2 is a possible D gene (7 bases). The ends were cut back, 2 bases at V and 3 bases at J, with 11 bases in the middle. This CDR3 contains 14 residues. Germline loops: CDR1 MNHEY, CDR2 SMNVEV (reference sequence). CDR3 DNA sequence: TGTGCCAGCAGTTTAAGCGGGACAAACTACGAGCAGTACTTC. This gives the protein CASSLSGTNYEQYF.

The table lists this clone with a few counts. V is TRBV19 and J is TRBJ1-5; D is possibly TRBD1 (6 bases). The V gene lost 5 bases and the J gene lost 3 bases, with 11 bases spanning the gap. Germline loops: CDR1 LNHDA, CDR2 SQIVND (reference sequence). The CDR3 runs 14 residues. The CDR3 reads CASSFRGANQPQHF. The CDR3, as DNA: TGTGCCAGTAGTTTCCGGGGGGCCAATCAGCCCCAGCATTTT.

This rearrangement joins TRBV21-1 to TRBJ2-6; the table names TRBD2, a call not compared with the DNA. TRBV21-1 is a known pseudogene. This CDR3 region has 17 residues. DNA of the CDR3: TGTGCCAGCAGCGCAAATAGGGAGGGTCCTGGGGCCAACGTCCTGACTTTC. It specifies CASSANREGPGANVLTF.

This sequence joins TRBV20-1 and TRBJ2-2; TRBD2 matches 8 bases. Germline lookup yields CDR1 DFQATT and CDR2 SNEGSKA (reference sequence). V lost 3 bases to trimming and J lost 5 bases; unmatched junction nucleotides: 2. CDR3 size: 13 residues. The CDR3 loop reads CSASPSGTGELFF. CDR3 in DNA: TGCAGTGCTAGTCCTAGCGGGACCGGGGAGCTGTTTTTT.

This CDR3 reads CASSLGGGDEQFF. CDR3 nucleotides: TGTGCCAGCAGCTTAGGAGGGGGCGATGAGCAGTTCTTC. The V call is TRBV7-3, the J call TRBJ2-1; TRBD1 is a possible D gene (7 bases). Trimming left V 2 bases short and J 8 bases short, with 10 bases between. Germline V gene sequence: CDR1 SGHTA, CDR2 FQGTGA. This CDR3 is built from 13 residues. Using reference TRBV7-3 and TRBJ2-1 for the parts outside the CDR3, the full variable domain is GAGVSQTPSNKVTEKGKYVELRCDPISGHTALYWYRQSLGQGPEFLIYFQGTGAADDSGLPNDRFFAVRPEGSVSTLKIQRTERGDSAVYLCASSLGGGDEQFFGPGTRLTVL.

V gene TRBV7-2 combines with J gene TRBJ2-4, with 7 bases lining up with TRBD1. The CDR3 is made up of 13 amino acids. Germline CDR1 SGHTA, CDR2 FQGNSA. J lost 6 bases, V lost 7 bases, and 6 bases had no gene match. The CDR3 protein is CASTTGQSNIQYF. As DNA, the CDR3 is TGTGCCAGCACCACGGGACAGTCAAACATTCAGTACTTC.

The rearrangement uses TRBV28 and TRBJ2-1; 7 nucleotides match TRBD2. After removal of 6 bases from V and 3 bases from J, the junction contained 14 bases not matched to a gene. Per germline, CDR1 MDHEN and CDR2 SYDVKM. There are 17 residues in the CDR3. The CDR3 sequence is CASSPFGWGGYYNEQFF. CDR3 in DNA: TGTGCCAGCAGCCCCTTTGGTTGGGGGGGTTACTACAATGAGCAGTTCTTC. The full variable domain, its missing parts supplied by reference TRBV28 and TRBJ2-1, is DVKVTQSSRYLVKRTGEKVFLECVQDMDHENMFWYRQDPGLGLRLIYFSYDVKMKEKGDIPEGYSVSREKKERFSLILESASTNQTSMYLCASSPFGWGGYYNEQFFGPGTRLTVL.

The chain combines TRBV2 with TRBJ2-7, with 7 bases fitting TRBD1. This CDR3 contains 12 residues. V dropped 5 bases and J dropped 6; count of bases not matched to a gene: 4. Germline V lookup: CDR1 SNHLY, CDR2 FYNNEI. The CDR3 nucleotides are TGTGCCAGCAGTTCAACAGGGGTCGAGCAGTACTTC. Translating it yields CASSSTGVEQYF.

The V call is TRBV6-5, the J call TRBJ1-2; a weak D match, TRBD1 (5 bases). The CDR3 runs 10 residues. Germline assignment: CDR1 MNHEY and CDR2 SVGAGI. V was trimmed by 11 bases and J by 6 bases, leaving 10 bases between them. CDR3 DNA: TGTGCCGCGGGGGGTGATGGCTACACCTTC. It translates to CAAGGDGYTF.

The chain recombines TRBV19 with TRBJ1-6; D call uncertain. This CDR3 has 17 residues. The germline gives CDR1 LNHDA, CDR2 SQIVND (reference sequence). Trimming cost V 5 bases and J 8 bases, with 22 bases left between them. CDR3 loop: CASSSYRHGSFDSPLHF. CDR3 nucleotide sequence: TGTGCCAGTAGTTCTTATCGTCATGGCTCATTCGATTCACCCCTCCACTTT.

V gene TRBV5-4 combines with J gene TRBJ2-3; 12 bases align to TRBD2. V was pared by 4 bases and J by 2 bases, with 5 bases of the junction left unmatched. The CDR3 totals 16 residues. CDR1 and CDR2 from the germline V gene are SGHNT and YYREEE (reference sequence). The CDR3, as DNA: TGTGCCAGCAGCATAGGACTAGCGGGATTCACAGATACGCAGTATTTT. Translation gives CASSIGLAGFTDTQYF.

J is TRBJ1-1 and V is TRBV19, with D tentatively TRBD1 (5 bases). CDR1 and CDR2 from the germline V gene are LNHDA and SQIVND (reference sequence). This CDR3 is built from 14 residues. V was shortened by 7 bases and J by 1 base, with 13 bases between the two germline ends. CDR3 sequence: CASTDNGGNTEAFF. CDR3 DNA: TGTGCCAGTACCGACAACGGGGGGAACACTGAAGCTTTCTTT.

The chain couples TRBV4-3 to TRBJ2-5, with 15 bases fitting TRBD2. Germline V gene lookup returns CDR1 LGHNA and CDR2 YSLEER. This CDR3 comprises 17 residues. Trimming took 1 base from V and 2 from J; bases not matched to a gene: 2. The CDR3 bases are TGCGCCAGCAGCCAAGGGGGACTAGCGGGGGGTCAAGAGACCCAGTACTTC. Translating gives CASSQGGLAGGQETQYF.

This clone is a singleton in its sample. The chain uses TRBV27 and TRBJ2-5; D is undetermined. Germline lookup yields CDR1 MNHEY and CDR2 SMNVEV (reference sequence). V was pared by 0 bases and J by 5 bases, with 10 bases between. CDR3 length: 14 residues. CDR3 coding DNA: TGTGCCAGCAGTTTATCGAATTTCGGGGAGACCCAGTACTTC. Protein sequence: CASSLSNFGETQYF.

The chain carries TRBV19 and TRBJ2-3; TRBD2 matches 14 bases. Trimming cost V 2 bases and J 0 bases; bases outside gene matches: 7. Germline assignment: CDR1 LNHDA and CDR2 SQIVND (reference sequence). CDR3 length: 19 amino acids. This CDR3 reads CASSILGLAGGPSTDTQYF. In DNA form, the CDR3 reads TGTGCCAGTAGTATATTAGGACTAGCGGGGGGCCCCAGCACAGATACGCAGTATTTT.